The 7 T cell receptor beta chains presented below share a single source sample, sequenced in a study of identical twins. TCRdb redid the calling of the 5' RACE reads with MiXCR, one entry per CDR3 protein. This sample carries about 720,000 distinct CDR3 sequences, roughly 8% of them seen once, and the ten largest clones take 0.98%. These data also featured in a second study, about yellow fever vaccine responses in identical twins.

The sample taken for sequencing was PBMCs. The receptors stem from a woman aged 18-29 years in good health.

In its sample, this clonotype was seen many times. The rearrangement joins TRBV12-3 or TRBV12-4 to TRBJ2-2, with D maybe TRBD1 (6 bases). V dropped 7 bases and J dropped 6 bases, with 15 bases sitting between them. This CDR3 is built from 14 residues. CDR3 DNA sequence: TGTGCCAGCACCAACCTACAGGGTCCCGGGGAGCTGTTTTTT. It is translated as CASTNLQGPGELFF.

This clonotype was detected many times. The V and J genes are TRBV20-1 and TRBJ2-7; D gene uncertain. Per the germline V gene, CDR1 is DFQATT and CDR2 is SNEGSKA (reference sequence). Trimming took 3 bases from V and 5 from J, leaving 11 bases between them. This CDR3 contains 12 residues. The CDR3 is CSARDLLDEQYF. CDR3 nucleotide sequence: TGCAGTGCTAGGGACCTCCTCGACGAGCAGTACTTC.

The chain employs TRBV7-2 and TRBJ2-1; 12 nucleotides match TRBD2. Germline V gives CDR1 SGHTA, CDR2 FQGNSA. There are 16 residues in the CDR3. J was trimmed by 7 bases and V by 1 base; bases with no gene match: 5. In DNA, the CDR3 is TGTGCCAGCAGCTTAGGGCTAGCGGGGGGGCTGAATGAGCAGTTCTTC. This sequence encodes CASSLGLAGGLNEQFF.

J is TRBJ2-7 and V is TRBV29-1; unclear D gene. Trimming removed 6 bases from V and 6 bases from J, with 15 bases in between. The CDR3 spans 12 residues. Per the germline V gene, CDR1 is SQVTM and CDR2 is ANQGSEA. CDR3 sequence: CSVGWRSGEQYF. For the CDR3, the DNA is TGCAGCGTGGGGTGGCGATCTGGCGAGCAGTACTTC.

The V and J genes are TRBV6-1 and TRBJ2-7; TRBD1 aligns across 10 bases. Germline V gene sequence: CDR1 MNHNS, CDR2 SASEGT. The CDR3 contains 18 residues. J gave up 3 bases and V 6 bases, and 17 bases lay outside the gene matches. The CDR3 loop is CASRLSRTGGNRLYEQYF. CDR3 DNA: TGTGCCAGCAGGTTGTCCCGGACAGGGGGGAACCGACTCTACGAGCAGTACTTC.

This clonotype has only a few counts. The V call is TRBV7-2, the J call TRBJ2-5; the match to TRBD2 covers 10 bases. The CDR3 runs 16 residues. CDR1 is SGHTA and CDR2 is FQGNSA in the germline V gene. The V segment lost 5 bases and the J segment 4 bases; nucleotides outside the gene matches: 10. The DNA for the CDR3 is TGTGCCAGCAGCGGAGAAATAGCGGGGGGAAGAGAGACCCAGTACTTC. Amino acids: CASSGEIAGGRETQYF.

In this sample, this clonotype turned up many times. The chain uses TRBV12-3 or TRBV12-4 and TRBJ2-3; 13 nucleotides align to TRBD2. This CDR3 is 16 amino acids long. J gave up 3 bases and V 5 bases, and 5 bases lay outside the gene matches. The CDR3 DNA sequence: TGTGCCAGCAGTAAACTAGCGGGAGGGTCGACAGATACGCAGTATTTT. Translated, it gives CASSKLAGGSTDTQYF.